One and the same sample provided the 17 T cell receptor beta chains below, sequenced in a study of T cells after yellow fever vaccination. Each CDR3 protein gets one entry after TCRdb re-called the 5' RACE reads with MiXCR. The data contain about 360,000 distinct CDR3 sequences, 6.2% of them seen just once; the ten biggest clones take up roughly 15%. The sample here was PBMCs, taken 5 days after the yellow fever booster vaccination. The receptors derive from a man in his thirties or forties who received the YFV17D yellow fever vaccine.

The chain is built from TRBV19 and TRBJ2-1; D might be TRBD1 (5 bases). In germline, CDR1 is LNHDA, CDR2 SQIVND (reference sequence). This CDR3 comprises 13 residues. V shed 7 bases and J shed 3 bases, with 10 bases lying between them. As DNA, the CDR3 is TGTGCCAGTACCCAAGACAGCTACAATGAGCAGTTCTTC. The encoded protein is CASTQDSYNEQFF.

This clonotype was picked up many times. The V call is TRBV20-1, the J call TRBJ2-7, with D perhaps matching TRBD1 (5 bases). The V end lost 6 bases, the J end lost 2 bases, and 17 bases lay between the germline ends. The CDR3 runs to 14 residues. In germline, CDR1 is DFQATT, CDR2 SNEGSKA (reference sequence). CDR3 sequence: CSAKGVLATYEQYF. CDR3 sequence (DNA): TGCAGTGCCAAAGGGGTTCTCGCGACCTACGAGCAGTACTTC.

This clonotype was seen repeatedly, ten times or more. This sequence joins TRBV11-2 and TRBJ2-3; D not certain. The CDR3 is made up of 12 amino acids. V lost 4 bases, J lost 4 bases, and 6 bases lay in between. The V gene's germline CDR1 is SGHAT and CDR2 FQNNGV. CDR3 residues: CASSSSPDTQYF. CDR3 nucleotides: TGTGCCAGCAGCTCTAGTCCAGATACGCAGTATTTT.

This clonotype showed up just a few times. The V gene is TRBV29-1, the J gene TRBJ1-5, with TRBD1 matching 10 bases. Looked up from germline, CDR1 is SQVTM and CDR2 is ANQGSEA. After removal of 4 bases from V and 4 bases from J, the junction contained 7 bases not matched to a gene. The length of the CDR3 is 15 residues. Here the CDR3 DNA reads TGCAGCGTTGTGGACAGGGGGTTTGGAAATCAGCCCCAGCATTTT. Protein: CSVVDRGFGNQPQHF.

This chain connects TRBV10-3 to TRBJ2-1, with TRBD2 matching over 8 bases. CDR3 size: 15 residues. Germline CDR1 ENHRY, CDR2 SYGVKD. Losses at the gene ends were 7 bases for V and 7 bases for J; bases not matched to a gene: 12. DNA of the CDR3: TGTGCCATCACACGCCGGGAGGGATCGGGGAATGAGCAGTTCTTC. Its protein is CAITRREGSGNEQFF.

This clonotype was seen more than once but under ten times. The chain combines TRBV20-1 with TRBJ1-5; D is undetermined. With 5 bases removed from V and 4 bases from J, the gap between germline ends came to 21 bases. CDR3 length: 16 residues. Per the germline V gene, CDR1 is DFQATT and CDR2 is SNEGSKA (reference sequence). The CDR3 protein is CSASHAVPVGNQPQHF. Written as DNA, the CDR3 is TGCAGTGCTTCCCACGCCGTCCCGGTGGGTAATCAGCCCCAGCATTTT.

The table lists this clonotype with many counts. The chain is built from TRBV6-1 and TRBJ2-5, with TRBD2 as a possible D gene (5 bases). CDR1 is MNHNS, CDR2 SASEGT, per germline. V lost 6 bases and J 5 bases, leaving 13 bases between the germline ends. This CDR3 is built from 13 residues. CDR3 protein: CASRPGPGETQYF. The CDR3 coding sequence is TGTGCCAGCAGGCCGGGTCCGGGGGAGACCCAGTACTTC.

The rearrangement uses TRBV20-1 and TRBJ2-3, with D perhaps TRBD1 (6 bases). CDR3 length: 12 amino acids. The V gene's germline CDR1 is DFQATT and CDR2 SNEGSKA (reference sequence). V gave up 4 bases and J gave up 6 bases, with 11 bases separating them. The CDR3 DNA follows: TGCAGTGCTACGGACAGTTCGGATACGCAGTATTTT. Translating gives CSATDSSDTQYF.

This clonotype was counted only a few times. J is TRBJ2-4 and V is TRBV4-3; D ambiguous. V was cut by 0 bases and J by 9 bases, with 9 bases left in between. Germline V gives CDR1 LGHNA, CDR2 YSLEER. The CDR3 runs to 13 residues. Here the CDR3 DNA reads TGCGCCAGCAGCCAAGATCCGGGTATCATTCAGTACTTC. Translating it yields CASSQDPGIIQYF.

The sample holds many counts of this clonotype. The rearrangement uses TRBV20-1 and TRBJ2-3; D may be TRBD1 or TRBD2 (5 bases each). This CDR3 is 12 amino acids long. Germline assignment: CDR1 DFQATT and CDR2 SNEGSKA (reference sequence). With 3 bases removed from V and 8 bases from J, the gap between germline ends came to 12 bases. This CDR3 reads CSARSVGRTQYF. Written as DNA, the CDR3 is TGCAGTGCTAGGTCAGTGGGACGTACGCAGTATTTT.

This clonotype was seen repeatedly, ten times or more. The J gene is TRBJ2-4, the V gene TRBV7-9; TRBD2 might be the D (5 bases). V lost 5 bases and J lost 11, with 13 bases in between. Germline-derived CDR1 and CDR2 are SEHNR and FQNEAQ (reference sequence). CDR3 size: 12 residues. CDR3 region: CASSPSGRVQYF. The CDR3 DNA is TGTGCCAGCAGCCCGTCTGGGCGGGTTCAGTACTTC.

This clonotype was picked up many times. This chain joins TRBV7-6 and TRBJ2-7; tentative D call: TRBD2 (5 bases). The CDR3 is 15 amino acids. Trimming cost V 0 bases and J 0 bases, with 9 bases left between them. Germline values: CDR1 SGHVS, CDR2 FNYEAQ. The CDR3 DNA reads TGTGCCAGCAGCTTAGCCCCGGGGAGCTCCTACGAGCAGTACTTC. The encoded protein is CASSLAPGSSYEQYF.

This clonotype was seen a few times. This chain links TRBV5-4 with TRBJ2-3, with 7 bases matching TRBD1. Germline CDR1 is SGHNT and CDR2 is YYREEE (reference sequence). V shed 3 bases, J shed 0 bases, and the junction held 7 bases outside the gene matches. The CDR3 is made up of 16 amino acids. The CDR3 sequence is CASSSGTVASTDTQYF. The CDR3 DNA follows: TGTGCCAGCAGCTCCGGGACAGTCGCGAGCACAGATACGCAGTATTTT.

This clonotype was seen ten or more times. The V and J genes are TRBV25-1 and TRBJ2-7; 9 bases match TRBD1. Germline trimming cut 1 base from V and 5 bases from J; bases unmatched to any gene: 3. Per germline, CDR1 MGHDK and CDR2 SYGVNS. The CDR3 has 14 amino acids. Written as DNA, the CDR3 is TGTGCCAGCAGTGAATGGGGACAGGGTGACGAGCAGTACTTC. It encodes CASSEWGQGDEQYF.

This clonotype came up many times. The chain carries TRBV12-3 or TRBV12-4 and TRBJ2-2; D is possibly TRBD2 (5 bases). This CDR3 is built from 11 residues. The V end was cut by 7 bases, the J end by 9 bases, with 9 bases between. CDR3 sequence: CASTSSRELFF. CDR3 coding DNA: TGTGCCAGCACGTCTAGCCGGGAGCTGTTTTTT.

Worth noting for this clonotype: The CDR3 does not close with the conserved phenylalanine or tryptophan, likely indicating a read error. J is TRBJ2-3 and V is TRBV15; D might be TRBD1 or TRBD2, each matching 7 bases. The CDR3 consists of 16 residues. Germline V gene sequence: CDR1 LNHNV, CDR2 YYDKDF (reference sequence). The germline V and J ends were trimmed by 2 bases and 7 bases, with 19 bases remaining between them. CDR3: CATSRKQGPGGYTQYS. CDR3 coding DNA: TGTGCCACCAGCAGAAAACAGGGGCCGGGAGGATATACGCAGTATTCT.

The rearrangement joins TRBV4-2 to TRBJ2-1, with TRBD1 identical over 7 bases. This CDR3 has 11 amino acids. Looked up from germline, CDR1 is LGHNA and CDR2 is YNFKEQ. J lost 12 bases, V lost 5 bases, and 4 bases had no gene match. The DNA for the CDR3 is TGTGCCAGCAGCGACAGGGTAGGGCAGTTCTTC. Its translation is CASSDRVGQFF.